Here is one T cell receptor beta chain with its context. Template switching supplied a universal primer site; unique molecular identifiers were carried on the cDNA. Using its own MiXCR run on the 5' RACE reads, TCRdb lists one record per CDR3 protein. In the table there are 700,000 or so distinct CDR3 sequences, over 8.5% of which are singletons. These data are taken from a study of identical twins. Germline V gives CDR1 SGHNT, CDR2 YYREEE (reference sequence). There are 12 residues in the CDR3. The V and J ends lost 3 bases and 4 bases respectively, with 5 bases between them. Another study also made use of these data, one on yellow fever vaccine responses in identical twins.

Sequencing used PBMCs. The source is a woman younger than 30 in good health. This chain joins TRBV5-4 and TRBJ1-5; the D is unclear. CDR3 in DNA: TGTGCCAGCAGCTGGGAGAATCAGCCCCAGCATTTT. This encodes CASSWENQPQHF.